A selection of T cell receptor beta chains follows, all from one sample in a study of T-cell reconstitution after alpha-beta-depleted transplantation in children. Each CDR3 protein is one row after TCRdb ran MiXCR on the PCR reads. Among hundreds of thousands of distinct CDR3 sequences listed, approximately 13% were seen once. The sample consisted of PBMCs, mostly from graft donor cells, taken 360 days after TCRalphabeta/CD19-depleted stem cell transplant. The receptors were sampled from a male patient aged 10 to 17 who had a stem cell transplant for acute myeloid leukemia, so the T cells may come from the graft donor. The CDR3 runs from the conserved cysteine through the conserved F or W. A D gene is named only where the DNA matches it firmly. Clone sizes are given selectively: once, few, many, or a class where the clone is expanded.

abundance	d_gene	v_gene	j_gene	CDR3nt	CDR3aa
NA	NA	TRBV7-1	TRBJ2-1	TGTGCCAGCCGTAGAAATCTAGGGGTGGTGAGCGGGACATACGAGCAGTTCTTC	CASRRNLGVVSGTYEQFF
NA	NA	TRBV11-3	TRBJ2-7	TGTGCCAGCAGCTTAGATCTTACGGGACTCCGACTCTACGAGCAGTACTTC	CASSLDLTGLRLYEQYF
NA	NA	TRBV5-1	TRBJ1-4	TGCGCCAGCAGCTTGGGCCAAGCCGCGGCTAATGAAAAACTGTTTTTT	CASSLGQAAANEKLFF
NA	NA	TRBV5-1	TRBJ2-5	TGCGCCAGCAGCTACCATGAGTACCAAGAGACCCAGTACTTC	CASSYHEYQETQYF
many	TRBD1	TRBV7-3	TRBJ1-1	TGTGCCAGCAGCCCCACCTCACAGGGGGGGTGGGGCACTGAAGCTTTCTTT	CASSPTSQGGWGTEAFF
few	NA	TRBV20-1	TRBJ2-5	TGCAGTGCTGCCGCCCCCACGAGGGGAGAGACCCAGTACTTC	CSAAAPTRGETQYF
NA	TRBD1	TRBV5-4	TRBJ2-7	TGTGCCAGCAGCTTGGAGCGACAGGGTGCAGGGACCTACGAGCAGTACTTC	CASSLERQGAGTYEQYF
many	NA	TRBV5-1	TRBJ2-4	TGCGCCAGCAGCTTCGGCGATCGGACAGCTAAAAACATTCAGTACTTC	CASSFGDRTAKNIQYF
many	TRBD1	TRBV20-1	TRBJ2-7	TGCAGTGCCGTAGACAGGGGCTCCTACGAGCAGTACTTC	CSAVDRGSYEQYF
NA	NA	TRBV7-9	TRBJ2-2	TGTGCCAGCCGGCTATATCATCTGGAGCTGTTTTTT	CASRLYHLELFF
many	NA	TRBV7-9	TRBJ2-7	TGTGCCAGCAGCTTAGTACAGACAAGCGAGCAGTACTTC	CASSLVQTSEQYF
many	TRBD2	TRBV29-1	TRBJ2-7	TGCAGCGTCGGAGCGGGGTACGAGCAGTACTTC	CSVGAGYEQYF
NA	TRBD1	TRBV19	TRBJ2-6	TGTGCCAGTAGTAACAGGGGGAAACGATCTTCTGGGGCCAACGTCCTGACTTTC	CASSNRGKRSSGANVLTF
many	TRBD2	TRBV4-3	TRBJ2-1	TGCGCCAGCAGCCTGACTAGCGGGAGTGGGTTTGAGCAGTTCTTC	CASSLTSGSGFEQFF
few	TRBD1	TRBV4-3	TRBJ1-1	TGCGCCAGCAGCCAAGATTTTGGGACAGGGAACACTGAAGCTTTCTTT	CASSQDFGTGNTEAFF
NA	TRBD2	TRBV4-3	TRBJ2-7	TGCGCCAGCAGCCACGGCGGGAGTTCCTACGAGCAGTACTTC	CASSHGGSSYEQYF
many	TRBD1	TRBV7-8	TRBJ2-3	TGTGCCAGCAGCTTAGGTGACAGGGGGTATGGCACAGATACGCAGTATTTT	CASSLGDRGYGTDTQYF
NA	NA	TRBV5-1	TRBJ2-1	TGCGCCAGCAGCCCTAAGGACACTGGAGCCTACAATGGGCAGTTCTTC	CASSPKDTGAYNGQFF
NA	TRBD2	TRBV20-1	TRBJ2-7	TGCAGTTCCCTGGGAGGAGCGGGAGAATACGAGCAGTACTTC	CSSLGGAGEYEQYF
many	NA	TRBV29-1	TRBJ2-7	TGCAGCGTTGCCCTAGCGAGGTACGAGCAGTACTTC	CSVALARYEQYF
many	NA	TRBV5-1	TRBJ2-1	TGCGCCAGCACGCTAGCGTTCTCCTACAATGAGCAGTTCTTC	CASTLAFSYNEQFF
few	TRBD2	TRBV20-1	TRBJ2-1	TGCAGTGCCTCCGGGACTAGCGGGAGATCGTTTCACCCGTTCTTC	CSASGTSGRSFHPFF
NA	NA	TRBV10-3	TRBJ2-2	TGTGCCATCAGTGAGGTAACGGGAGGGGAGCTGTTTTTT	CAISEVTGGELFF
few	NA	TRBV21-1	TRBJ1-6	TGTGCCAGCAGCAATAAGAAGGGGCCAAATAATTCACCCCTCCACTTT	CASSNKKGPNNSPLHF
few	NA	TRBV28	TRBJ2-1	TGTGCCAGCAGTGGGGCCTTGGAGTTTAATGAGCAGTTCTTC	CASSGALEFNEQFF
NA	NA	TRBV20-1	TRBJ2-7	TGCAGTGCTAGTGCTTCCGGGTGGGGAACCTACGAGCAGTACTTC	CSASASGWGTYEQYF
many	NA	TRBV6-2/TRBV6-3	TRBJ2-5	TGTGCCAGCAGTTACTGGGAGACCCAGTACTTC	CASSYWETQYF
few	NA	TRBV20-1	TRBJ2-3	TGCAGTGCTAGAGAGCCTAATAAGGCAGATACGCAGTATTTT	CSAREPNKADTQYF
many	NA	TRBV28	TRBJ2-5	TGTGCCAGCAGCTCGGGACACCAAGAGACCCAGTACTTC	CASSSGHQETQYF
few	NA	TRBV29-1	TRBJ1-1	TGCAGCGTTGAAGTAGGACGGTTGAACACTGAAGCTTTCTTT	CSVEVGRLNTEAFF
few	TRBD1	TRBV7-6	TRBJ1-1	TGTGCCAGCAGCTTAGTAGGACGACAGGGAACGACTGAAGCTTTCTTT	CASSLVGRQGTTEAFF
many	NA	TRBV14	TRBJ2-1	TGTGCCAGCAGCCTATGGGACTTACACAATGAGCAGTTCTTC	CASSLWDLHNEQFF
NA	TRBD2	TRBV28	TRBJ2-1	TGTGCCAGCATCCCTCCTAGCGGGAAAACGAATGAGCAGTTCTTC	CASIPPSGKTNEQFF
many	NA	TRBV29-1	TRBJ2-5	TGCAGCGTTGGGGAAATTACGGGACTTCGAACCCAGTACTTC	CSVGEITGLRTQYF
many	NA	TRBV5-1	TRBJ2-5	TGCGCCAGCAGCCTGTCTAGGACGTTGATAGAAGAGACCCAGTACTTC	CASSLSRTLIEETQYF
few	NA	TRBV2	TRBJ2-2	TGTGCCAGCAAAGGAAGCACCGGGGAGCTGTTTTTT	CASKGSTGELFF
NA	TRBD2	TRBV28	TRBJ2-7	TGTGCCAGCAGTTTTGGGACTACGAGCTCCTACGAGCAGTACTTC	CASSFGTTSSYEQYF
NA	NA	TRBV30	TRBJ2-2	TGTGCCTGGAGTGTACTGCGGGACACCGGGGAGCTGTTTTTT	CAWSVLRDTGELFF
few	NA	TRBV4-3	TRBJ1-3	TGCGCCAGCAGCAAAGTACTGGGGATCTCTGGAAACACCATATATTTT	CASSKVLGISGNTIYF
few	TRBD1	TRBV5-5	TRBJ2-7	TGTGCCAGCAGCTTGGGGGGACAGGTACCCTACGAGCAGTACTTC	CASSLGGQVPYEQYF
NA	NA	TRBV28	TRBJ1-2	TGTGCCAGCAGGCCCTCGGGGAGCTATGGCTACACCTTC	CASRPSGSYGYTF
few	NA	TRBV11-2	TRBJ1-1	TGTGCCAGCAGCTTATTCAGGGTAGAACTTACTGAAGCTTTCTTT	CASSLFRVELTEAFF
NA	NA	TRBV7-3	TRBJ2-6	TGTGCCAGCAGCTTACGCGTGCTTGACTCTGGGGCCAACGTCCTGACTTTC	CASSLRVLDSGANVLTF
NA	TRBD1	TRBV12-3/TRBV12-4	TRBJ1-2	TGTGCCAGCAGTTTACAGGGGGCGCGAAACTATGGCTACACCTTC	CASSLQGARNYGYTF
NA	TRBD2	TRBV15	TRBJ2-7	TGTGCCACCAGCAGAAATCCGGGACTAGCGGGAGTTTGGGGCTACGAGCAGTACTTC	CATSRNPGLAGVWGYEQYF
NA	TRBD2	TRBV29-1	TRBJ2-5	TGCAGCGTTGAGTGGGACGGTTGGGAAAGATGGGCTAGCGGCCAAGAGACCCAGTACTTC	CSVEWDGWERWASGQETQYF
NA	TRBD1	TRBV9	TRBJ2-7	TGTGCCAGCAGCGTGGGACAGTTCCCCTACGAGCAGTACTTC	CASSVGQFPYEQYF
many	TRBD2	TRBV5-1	TRBJ2-1	TGCGCCAGCAGCTTCTGGACTAGCGGGAGTATTTACAATGAGCAGTTCTTC	CASSFWTSGSIYNEQFF
few	NA	TRBV11-1	TRBJ2-1	TGTGCCAGCAGCTTAGCGGTGGGGGTAGCGGACTACAATGAGCAGTTCTTC	CASSLAVGVADYNEQFF
few	NA	TRBV20-1	TRBJ2-7	TGCAGTGCGGAAGGGGGGGGCTACGAGCAGTACTTC	CSAEGGGYEQYF
few	NA	TRBV4-2	TRBJ2-3	TGTGCCAGCAGCCCGAATTGGGCAGGGACCTCAGATACGCAGTATTTT	CASSPNWAGTSDTQYF
many	NA	TRBV7-7	TRBJ2-1	TGTGCTAGCAGCCCCATTTACAATGAGCAGTTCTTC	CASSPIYNEQFF
few	TRBD2	TRBV11-2	TRBJ2-7	TGTGCCAGCAGCCATACACTAGCGGGAGTCGGGGGAATCGCCGAGCAGTACTTC	CASSHTLAGVGGIAEQYF
NA	NA	TRBV5-1	TRBJ1-1	TGCGCCAGCAGCTCGGACAGCGGAAGGACTGAAGCTTTCTTT	CASSSDSGRTEAFF
NA	TRBD1	TRBV20-1	TRBJ2-7	TGCAGTGCTAGAGGTACGGGACAGGGTATCGACGAGCAGTACTTC	CSARGTGQGIDEQYF
few	TRBD1	TRBV28	TRBJ2-7	TGTGCCAGCAGTTTTCTTCAGCCAGGGGGAAGGGACGAGCAGTACTTC	CASSFLQPGGRDEQYF
NA	NA	TRBV5-1	TRBJ2-1	TGCGCCAGCCCGGCCCCAGTCTCCAAGTACAATGAGCAGTTCTTC	CASPAPVSKYNEQFF